A selection of T cell receptor beta chains follows, all from one sample in a study of blood T cell repertoires in COVID-19. Profiling relied on immunoSEQ multiplex PCR, and the TCRdb table lists in-frame clones only, not all of them. The sample has 110,000 to 150,000 clones; approximately 87% are singletons. The specimen was peripheral blood. The source of these receptors is a human donor in a cohort sampled during active COVID-19. Both conserved end residues are part of each CDR3. Fields, in order: D gene, V gene, clone size, J gene, CDR3 protein, CDR3 DNA. The D gene is left open where the match is weak. The size entry is marked missing in some rows and otherwise reads once, few, many or a size class.

>TRBD1|TRBV29-1|NA|TRBJ1-2
CSVTGAGGSGYTF
TGCAGCGTTACAGGGGCGGGAGGTTCGGGCTACACCTTC
>TRBD1|TRBV6-2/TRBV6-3|NA|TRBJ2-1
CASSSPGQVFNEQFF
TGTGCCAGCAGTTCTCCGGGACAGGTTTTCAATGAGCAGTTCTTC
>NA|TRBV14|NA|TRBJ1-1
CASSPGRDTEAFF
TGTGCCAGCAGCCCCGGCCGGGACACTGAAGCTTTCTTT
>NA|TRBV5-1|NA|TRBJ2-7
CASSSSGTGGNEQYF
TGCGCCAGCAGTTCATCGGGCACAGGCGGTAACGAGCAGTACTTC
>NA|TRBV6-6|NA|TRBJ2-1
CASSPSVRVYNEQFF
TGTGCCAGCAGCCCTTCGGTCCGGGTCTACAATGAGCAGTTCTTC
>TRBD2|TRBV6-2/TRBV6-3|NA|TRBJ2-3
CASSYPRYSGSGATDTQYF
TGTGCCAGCAGTTACCCCCGGTATAGCGGGTCCGGTGCCACAGATACGCAGTATTTT
>TRBD1|TRBV30|NA|TRBJ1-4
CAGRDRGLEKLFF
TGTGCCGGTCGCGACAGGGGGCTTGAAAAACTGTTTTTT
>NA|TRBV6-5|NA|TRBJ1-3
CASKPGTGNTIYF
TGTGCCAGCAAGCCAGGGACTGGAAACACCATATATTTT
>TRBD1|TRBV28|NA|TRBJ1-2
CASFFADRVGYGYTF
TGTGCCAGCTTTTTTGCGGACAGGGTTGGTTATGGCTACACCTTC
>TRBD1|TRBV18|NA|TRBJ1-3
CASSTGSGNTIYF
TGTGCCAGCTCGACAGGGTCTGGAAACACCATATATTTT
>NA|TRBV20-1|NA|TRBJ1-1
CSARVAGWAFF
TGCAGTGCTAGAGTGGCAGGATGGGCTTTCTTT
>NA|TRBV19|NA|TRBJ1-1
CASSIAGKAFF
TGTGCCAGTAGTATCGCAGGGAAAGCTTTCTTT
>NA|TRBV9|NA|TRBJ1-2
CASRGWRTDGYTF
TGTGCCAGCAGAGGCTGGAGGACTGATGGCTACACCTTC
>NA|TRBV4-2|NA|TRBJ1-5
CASSVRDFNNQPQHF
TGTGCCAGCAGCGTTCGTGACTTTAACAATCAGCCCCAGCATTTT
>NA|TRBV19|NA|TRBJ2-7
CASSPYGTLSYEQYF
TGTGCCAGTAGTCCCTACGGGACACTTTCCTACGAGCAGTACTTC
>NA|TRBV5-1|NA|TRBJ2-1
CASSFSAGQSSYNEQFF
TGCGCCAGCAGCTTTTCGGCGGGTCAGAGCTCCTACAATGAGCAGTTCTTC
>NA|TRBV12-3/TRBV12-4|NA|TRBJ2-5
CASSLKQQETQYF
TGTGCCAGCAGTTTAAAACAGCAAGAGACCCAGTACTTC
>NA|TRBV19|NA|TRBJ1-5
CASSTGAPENQPQHF
TGTGCCAGTAGCACCGGAGCGCCAGAGAATCAGCCCCAGCATTTT
>TRBD2|TRBV11-3|once|TRBJ2-1
CASSIVAGGGSYNEQFF
TGTGCCAGCAGCATCGTAGCCGGGGGGGGTTCCTACAATGAGCAGTTCTTC
>NA|TRBV28|once|TRBJ2-1
CASSSSKGGGRLNEQFF
TGTGCCAGCAGTTCCTCCAAAGGGGGCGGGAGGCTAAATGAGCAGTTCTTC
>NA|TRBV15|NA|TRBJ1-1
CATSSILGRGATEAFF
TGTGCCACCAGCTCCATACTAGGCAGGGGAGCCACTGAAGCTTTCTTT
>NA|TRBV4-1|once|TRBJ1-3
CASSQGAASGNTIYF
TGCGCCAGCAGCCAGGGGGCCGCCTCTGGAAACACCATATATTTT
>TRBD1|TRBV6-1|NA|TRBJ1-2
CASSEPGQAPWDYGYTF
TGTGCCAGCAGTGAACCCGGACAGGCCCCCTGGGACTATGGCTACACCTTC
>TRBD1|TRBV25-1|NA|TRBJ2-1
CASSPPGQGKNEQFF
TGTGCCAGCAGTCCACCGGGACAGGGGAAGAATGAGCAGTTCTTC
>NA|TRBV10-3|NA|TRBJ1-4
CAISDKGHTNEKLFF
TGTGCCATCAGTGATAAGGGGCACACTAATGAAAAACTGTTTTTT
>NA|TRBV27|NA|TRBJ2-7
CASSSGGPDANEQYF
TGTGCCAGCAGTTCCGGCGGGCCAGACGCGAACGAGCAGTACTTC
>NA|TRBV13|NA|TRBJ2-3
CASSRSGGSTQYF
TGTGCCAGCAGTCGTTCCGGCGGATCTACGCAGTATTTT
>NA|TRBV5-1|NA|TRBJ2-1
CASRLDPGQLPEQFF
TGCGCCAGCAGACTCGATCCCGGACAGCTCCCCGAGCAGTTCTTC
>NA|TRBV18|NA|TRBJ1-2
CASSPTRDGNYGYTF
TGTGCCAGCTCACCAACCAGGGATGGAAACTATGGCTACACCTTC
>TRBD1|TRBV7-9|once|TRBJ1-2
CASSLTGTRGYTF
TGTGCCAGCAGCTTGACAGGGACTAGGGGCTACACCTTC
>TRBD1|TRBV6-5|NA|TRBJ1-1
CASSPGRQGSTEAFF
TGTGCCAGCAGCCCCGGTAGACAGGGGAGCACTGAAGCTTTCTTT
>NA|TRBV5-6|NA|TRBJ2-2
CASSGGTVGGELFF
TGTGCCAGCAGCGGGGGCACGGTCGGCGGGGAGCTGTTTTTT
>TRBD2|TRBV7-2|NA|TRBJ2-3
CASSTARGGAGFTDTQYF
TGTGCCAGCAGCACCGCGCGGGGGGGAGCGGGGTTCACAGATACGCAGTATTTT
>TRBD2|TRBV2|few|TRBJ2-7
CASSERLAGTYYEQYF
TGTGCCAGCAGCGAACGACTAGCGGGGACATACTACGAGCAGTACTTC
>NA|TRBV12-3/TRBV12-4|NA|TRBJ2-3
CASNSFPDTQYF
TGTGCCAGCAATAGTTTTCCGGATACGCAGTATTTT
>TRBD1|TRBV27|NA|TRBJ2-7
CASSTKHRGRNEQYF
TGTGCCAGCAGTACAAAACACAGGGGAAGGAACGAGCAGTACTTC
>NA|TRBV7-9|once|TRBJ1-2
CASSDVRVSPMHGYTF
TGTGCCAGCAGCGATGTTCGAGTTAGCCCCATGCATGGCTACACCTTC
>NA|TRBV27|once|TRBJ1-5
CASSLTGWGSNQPQHF
TGTGCCAGCAGTTTAACAGGTTGGGGAAGCAATCAGCCCCAGCATTTT
>NA|TRBV7-2|NA|TRBJ2-1
CASSANRAKQFF
TGTGCCAGCAGCGCAAACAGGGCCAAGCAGTTCTTC
>NA|TRBV7-9|NA|TRBJ2-3
CASSSWDSRADTQYF
TGTGCCAGCAGCTCCTGGGACTCGAGGGCAGATACGCAGTATTTT
>NA|TRBV27|NA|TRBJ1-1
CASSTGGNTEAFF
TGTGCCAGCAGTACGGGGGGGAACACTGAAGCTTTCTTT
>NA|TRBV7-2|NA|TRBJ1-1
CASSLAGTITEAFF
TGTGCCAGCAGCTTAGCGGGGACAATCACTGAAGCTTTCTTT
>TRBD1|TRBV14|NA|TRBJ2-2
CASSQAGTGISGELFF
TGTGCCAGCAGCCAGGCCGGGACAGGGATTTCAGGGGAGCTGTTTTTT
>NA|TRBV6-2/TRBV6-3|once|TRBJ1-1
CASSFIPQHSSNTEAFF
TGTGCCAGCAGTTTTATCCCGCAACATTCCTCAAACACTGAAGCTTTCTTT
>NA|TRBV7-3|NA|TRBJ1-1
CASSTDRWSTEAFF
TGTGCCAGCAGTACAGACAGGTGGAGCACTGAAGCTTTCTTT
>NA|TRBV9|NA|TRBJ2-3
CASSKGGTDTQYF
TGTGCCAGCAGCAAGGGGGGGACAGATACGCAGTATTTT
>TRBD1|TRBV24-1|NA|TRBJ1-1
CATSDLGRGRPRAEAFF
TGTGCCACCAGTGATTTGGGCAGGGGGCGACCTAGGGCTGAAGCTTTCTTT
>TRBD1|TRBV27|NA|TRBJ2-2
CASSIRQGAVTGELFF
TGTGCCAGCAGTATAAGACAGGGGGCCGTCACCGGGGAGCTGTTTTTT
>TRBD2|TRBV9|NA|TRBJ2-3
CASSEGGRRADTQYF
TGTGCCAGCAGCGAGGGCGGGAGAAGGGCAGATACGCAGTATTTT
>NA|TRBV4-1|NA|TRBJ1-5
CASSQGGKGNQPQHF
TGCGCCAGCAGCCAAGGCGGCAAGGGCAATCAGCCCCAGCATTTT
>TRBD1|TRBV5-6|NA|TRBJ1-1
CASSLPGQSYTEAFF
TGTGCCAGCAGTTTACCGGGACAGTCGTACACTGAAGCTTTCTTT
>TRBD1|TRBV29-1|once|TRBJ1-1
CSATGTGLNTEAFF
TGCAGCGCTACCGGGACAGGGTTGAACACTGAAGCTTTCTTT
>NA|TRBV19|NA|TRBJ1-2
CASADPGGRFGYTF
TGTGCCAGTGCTGATCCGGGGGGGAGGTTTGGCTACACCTTC
>TRBD2|TRBV30|NA|TRBJ2-5
CAWTGGQETQYF
TGTGCCTGGACGGGGGGGCAAGAGACCCAGTACTTC
>TRBD2|TRBV5-4|NA|TRBJ2-5
CASTTRTSGQETQYF
TGTGCCAGCACGACCCGGACTAGCGGCCAAGAGACCCAGTACTTC
>NA|TRBV21-1|NA|TRBJ1-2
CASGLGTALPNYGYTF
TGTGCCAGCGGGCTCGGGACAGCCTTGCCTAACTATGGCTACACCTTC
>NA|TRBV6-5|NA|TRBJ2-7
CVTREQGGYEQYF
TGTGTCACCCGCGAGCAGGGAGGTTACGAGCAGTACTTC